These 9 T cell receptor beta chains were all obtained from the same sample, sequenced in a study of spatial heterogeneity in lung cancer. MiXCR was run by TCRdb on the 5' RACE reads, yielding one entry per CDR3 protein. The data contain under 80,000 distinct CDR3 sequences, approximately 6% of them seen just once; the ten biggest clones take up about 15%. The time point: sample taken at primary tumor resection. The input for sequencing was PBMCs, taken at surgery. All receptors derive from a female donor with early-stage non-small cell lung cancer.

This clonotype was seen repeatedly, ten times or more. The rearrangement joins TRBV24-1 to TRBJ1-6; D gene unclear. The germline V gene encodes CDR1 KGHDR and CDR2 SFDVKD. This CDR3 region has 14 residues. V lost 4 bases to trimming and J lost 7 bases, with 10 bases between them. This CDR3 is CATSDRTPNSPLHF. DNA for the CDR3: TGTGCCACCAGTGACCGGACGCCAAATTCACCCCTCCACTTT.

This clonotype was seen repeatedly, ten times or more. The CDR3 coding sequence is TGTGCCAGCAGCCCCGGACTGATTAATGAAAAACTGTTTTTT. This codes for CASSPGLINEKLFF. This chain connects TRBV5-5 to TRBJ1-4, with no clear D. CDR1 and CDR2 (germline): SGHKS, YYEKEE (reference sequence). Trimming cost V 4 bases and J 4 bases, with 11 bases left between them. The length of the CDR3 is 14 residues.

Many counts were recorded for this clonotype. CDR3 DNA sequence: TGCAGTGCCCGTACTCCGGGACAGGGGGTTGAGCAGTTCTTC. Translated, it gives CSARTPGQGVEQFF. V is TRBV20-1 and J is TRBJ2-1, with TRBD1 identical over 11 bases. Germline V gene data show CDR1 as DFQATT and CDR2 as SNEGSKA (reference sequence). CDR3 length: 14 residues. V gave up 6 bases and J gave up 9 bases; unmatched junction bases: 10.

The chain links TRBV7-3 to TRBJ2-5; D remains ambiguous. The CDR3 consists of 15 residues. The V gene lost 2 bases and the J gene lost 0 bases, with 10 bases spanning the gap. In germline, CDR1 is SGHTA, CDR2 FQGTGA. The DNA for the CDR3 is TGTGCCAGCAGCTTAGGGAATGCGTACCAAGAGACCCAGTACTTC. This translates into CASSLGNAYQETQYF. Variable domain in full (rest from reference TRBV7-3 and TRBJ2-5): GAGVSQTPSNKVTEKGKYVELRCDPISGHTALYWYRQSLGQGPEFLIYFQGTGAADDSGLPNDRFFAVRPEGSVSTLKIQRTERGDSAVYLCASSLGNAYQETQYFGPGTRLLVL.

This clonotype was counted many times. The V and J genes are TRBV20-1 and TRBJ2-7; no clear D. Germline-derived CDR1 and CDR2 are DFQATT and SNEGSKA (reference sequence). Between the trimmed V and J ends, which lost 6 bases and 6 bases, there was a span of 15 bases. The CDR3 spans 12 residues. The CDR3 nucleotides are TGCAGTGCCGGGTCGCGCCAACGCGAGCAGTACTTC. The encoded protein is CSAGSRQREQYF.

This clonotype was counted many times. The chain carries TRBV28 and TRBJ1-5; 11 positions match TRBD1. The CDR3 is 15 amino acids. Germline V CDR1 and CDR2: MDHEN, SYDVKM. Trimming at V came to 6 bases and at J to 2 bases, leaving 3 bases not matched to a gene. CDR3 region: CASSRTGGGNQPQHF. The DNA for the CDR3 is TGTGCCAGCAGCCGGACAGGGGGCGGCAATCAGCCCCAGCATTTT.

Many counts were recorded for this clonotype. This rearrangement joins TRBV7-2 to TRBJ2-5; TRBD1 matches 8 bases. CDR1 SGHTA and CDR2 FQGNSA come from the germline V gene. CDR3 length: 18 residues. Losses at the gene ends were 5 bases for V and 10 bases for J; bases not matched to a gene: 24. The CDR3 DNA sequence: TGTGCCAGCAGCCAACTACCTCCCGGGACAGGCCTGGCCGAGGTCCAGTACTTC. It specifies CASSQLPPGTGLAEVQYF.

This clonotype was seen many times. DNA of the CDR3: TGTGCCACCAGGGACAGGGAGTACTATGGCTACACCTTC. Protein: CATRDREYYGYTF. The rearrangement links TRBV10-3 to TRBJ1-2; 9 bases are shared with TRBD1. Germline trimming cut 10 bases from V and 3 bases from J; bases unmatched to any gene: 6. This CDR3 has 13 residues. The V gene's germline CDR1 is ENHRY and CDR2 SYGVKD.

This clonotype came up many times. The J gene is TRBJ1-2, the V gene TRBV10-3; the D gene is possibly TRBD1 (5 bases). The CDR3 length is 14 residues. V gave up 5 bases and J gave up 3 bases, with 13 bases separating them. CDR1 and CDR2 (germline): ENHRY, SYGVKD. This chain's CDR3 is CAISPAGGDYGYTF. The CDR3 nucleotides are TGTGCCATCAGTCCCGCGGGGGGGGACTATGGCTACACCTTC.